What follows is one T cell receptor (beta chain) and its context. Per the germline V gene, CDR1 is MDHEN and CDR2 is SYDVKM. The CDR3 sequence is 17 residues long. Trimming pared 4 bases from V and 0 bases from J, leaving 13 bases between. These data belong to a study of T cell changes during pregnancy in multiple sclerosis. Only in-frame clones appear in the TCRdb table, and some are missing; sequencing was by immunoSEQ multiplex PCR. Of around 59,000 clones in the sample, around 93% are singletons; the top ten hold 3% to 4.5%. This material consisted of CD8+ T cells from peripheral blood mononuclear cells, taken in the second trimester of pregnancy. This clonotype originated in a female donor with multiple sclerosis, enrolled in a pregnancy study. The V and J genes are TRBV28 and TRBJ2-6, with D maybe TRBD1 (6 bases). The CDR3 is CASSSPGQSSGANVLTF. The DNA for the CDR3 is TGTGCCAGCAGTTCCCCCGGACAGTCCTCTGGGGCCAACGTCCTGACTTTC.